This T cell receptor (beta chain) was captured in a study of technical replicates of blood from several donors. This CDR3 region has 16 residues. Germline lookup yields CDR1 SGHNT and CDR2 YENEEA. V was shortened by 1 base and J by 4 bases, with 14 bases between the two germline ends. TCRdb's table, derived via immunoSEQ multiplex PCR, lists solely in-frame clones and lacks some. The sample includes more than 65,000 clones, over 75% of them seen just once. J is TRBJ2-1 and V is TRBV11-3; TRBD2 might be the D (7 bases). Sequenced: PBMCs. The origin of this receptor is a human donor in good health. Some clones in this sample may be carry-over from other donors' samples. In nucleotides, the CDR3 is TGTGCCAGCAGCTTAGGGGGCGGGGGCCCGTACAATGAGCAGTTCTTC. Its translation: CASSLGGGGPYNEQFF.